This paragraph covers one T cell receptor beta chain sequence. This sample stems from a study of T cell changes during pregnancy in multiple sclerosis. TCRdb keeps only in-frame clones here, not all; method: immunoSEQ multiplex PCR. Of 100,000 or so clones listed, around 93% were seen once; the top ten hold 4.3%. The sequencing here drew on peripheral blood, taken in the first trimester of pregnancy. This TCR was sampled from a female donor with multiple sclerosis, enrolled in a pregnancy study.

The CDR3 reads CASSLTADRNTEAFF. In DNA, the CDR3 is TGTGCCAGCAGCTTAACCGCGGATAGGAACACTGAAGCTTTCTTT. V gene TRBV7-3 combines with J gene TRBJ1-1; no definite D call. The CDR3 is 15 residues long. CDR1 is SGHTA, CDR2 FQGTGA, per germline. V shed 0 bases and J shed 1 base, with 9 bases lying between them.